Each of the 20 T cell receptor beta chains below was sequenced from the same sample in a study of molecular identifiers for immune sequencing clone quantification. One entry per CDR3 protein results from TCRdb running MiXCR on the PCR reads. The sample gives 85,000 to 100,000 distinct CDR3 sequences, 20% to 25% of which show up once; around 1.1% is in the top ten. Sequences were obtained from naive CD8+ T cells from blood, with Jurkat cell RNA spiked in. Subset in this sample: FACS-sorted CD8+CD4-CCR7+CD45RA+ naive T cells. These receptors were collected from a human donor in good health. Some libraries in this study had Jurkat cell RNA spiked in.

V usage is TRBV6-2 or TRBV6-3 and J usage is TRBJ1-1; D remains unclear. Looked up from germline, CDR1 is MNHEY and CDR2 is SVGEGT. V gave up 8 bases and J gave up 3 bases, with 10 bases separating them. This CDR3 has 12 residues. CDR3: CASLTADTEAFF. The CDR3 nucleotides read TGTGCCAGCCTAACGGCGGACACTGAAGCTTTCTTT.

There are many counts of this clonotype. The genes are TRBV29-1 and TRBJ2-4; unclear D gene. V was trimmed by 6 bases and J by 0 bases, leaving 6 bases between them. The CDR3 runs 12 residues. Germline assignment: CDR1 SQVTM and CDR2 ANQGSEA. The CDR3 here is CSVVEAKNIQYF. The CDR3, as DNA: TGCAGCGTCGTAGAAGCCAAAAACATTCAGTACTTC.

Points on this clonotype: An end of the junction does not agree with germline; a read error may underlie this. The chain recombines TRBV7-9 with TRBJ2-5, with a tentative D call TRBD1 (5 bases). The CDR3 spans 13 residues. CDR1 SEHNR and CDR2 FQNEAQ come from the germline V gene (reference sequence). The CDR3, as DNA: TGTGCCAGCCTAAGGGGCGCAAAAGAGACCCAGCACTTC. Protein product: CASLRGAKETQHF.

This clonotype has a count of ten or more. The chain employs TRBV19 and TRBJ2-7; weak D call: TRBD1 (8 bases). Germline V lookup: CDR1 LNHDA, CDR2 SQIVND (reference sequence). Between the trimmed V and J ends, which lost 3 bases and 5 bases, there was a span of 17 bases. The CDR3 contains 15 residues. CDR3 amino acids: CASSIAGAGGDEQYF. CDR3 DNA sequence: TGTGCCAGTAGTATTGCGGGGGCAGGGGGCGACGAGCAGTACTTC.

The sample holds many counts of this clonotype. The V and J genes are TRBV5-1 and TRBJ2-7, with TRBD1 identical over 9 bases. Losses at the gene ends were 3 bases for V and 1 base for J; bases not matched to a gene: 5. CDR1 is SGHRS, CDR2 YFSETQ, per germline. The CDR3 consists of 15 residues. The CDR3 loop reads CASSWTGTGSYEQYF. As DNA, the CDR3 is TGCGCCAGCAGCTGGACCGGGACAGGGTCCTACGAGCAGTACTTC. Full variable domain (missing parts from reference TRBV5-1 and TRBJ2-7): KAGVTQTPRYLIKTRGQQVTLSCSPISGHRSVSWYQQTPGQGLQFLFEYFSETQRNKGNFPGRFSGRQFSNSRSEMNVSTLELGDSALYLCASSWTGTGSYEQYFGPGTRLTVT.

This clonotype was seen ten or more times. This chain joins TRBV20-1 and TRBJ2-3; 7 nucleotides agree with TRBD1. The CDR3 sequence is 15 residues long. Germline assignment: CDR1 DFQATT and CDR2 SNEGSKA (reference sequence). V trimming: 0 bases; J trimming: 2 bases; junction bases outside the gene matches: 5. CDR3 loop: CSARDRDSYTDTQYF. CDR3 sequence (DNA): TGCAGTGCTAGAGATCGGGACAGCTACACAGATACGCAGTATTTT.

The sample holds many counts of this clonotype. V usage is TRBV30 and J usage is TRBJ2-7; D is unresolved. V was clipped by 0 bases and J by 0 bases, with 6 bases between them. The CDR3 covers 13 residues. Germline V gene lookup returns CDR1 GTSNPN and CDR2 SVGIG (reference sequence). CDR3 residues: CAWSVSASYEQYF. The CDR3 nucleotides are TGTGCCTGGAGTGTTTCGGCCTCCTACGAGCAGTACTTC.

A note on this clonotype: One end of the junction does not line up with germline, which may come from a read error. The chain's CDR3 is CASSEDRGSEKPFF. DNA for the CDR3: TGTGCCAGCAGTGAAGACAGGGGGAGTGAAAAACCGTTTTTT. The genes are TRBV6-1 and TRBJ1-4, with 8 bases that match TRBD1. Germline V gene lookup returns CDR1 MNHNS and CDR2 SASEGT. This CDR3 is 14 amino acids long.

About this clonotype itself: A much larger clone differs by one base, so this may be a read error. J is TRBJ2-1 and V is TRBV20-1; TRBD2 matches at 15 bases. The germline V gene has CDR1 DFQATT and CDR2 SNEGSKA (reference sequence). CDR3 length: 17 residues. The CDR3 DNA follows: TGCAGTGCTAGAGGCCGGACTAGCGGGGGGGCGCAGAATGAGCAGCTCTTC. Its translation: CSARGRTSGGAQNEQLF.

This clonotype was seen more than once but under ten times. V gene TRBV29-1 combines with J gene TRBJ2-7; tentative D call: TRBD2 (7 bases). Germline CDR1 reads SQVTM; CDR2 reads ANQGSEA. The CDR3 runs 12 residues. V shed 6 bases and J shed 3 bases, with 12 bases lying between them. CDR3 bases: TGCAGCGTGAGGGGGGGCTTCTACGAGCAGTACTTC. Protein: CSVRGGFYEQYF.

This clonotype was observed at least ten times. The genes are TRBV4-3 and TRBJ2-3, with 7 bases aligning to TRBD1. Germline V lookup: CDR1 LGHNA, CDR2 YSLEER. The CDR3 spans 17 residues. V dropped 0 bases and J dropped 0; count of bases not matched to a gene: 6. CDR3: CASSQDDRDSSTDTQYF. In DNA, the CDR3 is TGCGCCAGCAGCCAAGACGACAGGGACAGTAGCACAGATACGCAGTATTTT.

A word on this clonotype: A read error may be the cause here, since a much bigger clone is one base away. This CDR3 fails to terminate in the conserved phenylalanine or tryptophan, so it likely reflects a read error. The chain couples TRBV12-3 or TRBV12-4 to TRBJ1-5; a possible D gene is TRBD1 (6 bases). V gave up 2 bases and J gave up 8 bases, with 13 bases separating them. This CDR3 is built from 14 residues. The CDR3 spells CASSLRAGVEPQHS. Here the CDR3 DNA reads TGTGCCAGCAGTTTAAGGGCAGGGGTGGAGCCCCAGCATTCT.

J is TRBJ2-1 and V is TRBV25-1, with TRBD2 identical over 8 bases. Per the germline V gene, CDR1 is MGHDK and CDR2 is SYGVNS. Losses at the gene ends were 2 bases for V and 8 bases for J; bases not matched to a gene: 8. This CDR3 region has 15 residues. The CDR3 reads CASSELLGTRDEQFF. The CDR3, as DNA: TGTGCCAGCAGTGAACTTCTCGGGACTAGAGATGAGCAGTTCTTC.

With respect to this clonotype: A much larger clone is a single base away; this may be a read error. J is TRBJ1-1 and V is TRBV27; D not certain. Germline V gene sequence: CDR1 MNHEY, CDR2 SMNVEV (reference sequence). This CDR3 is built from 13 residues. As DNA, the CDR3 is TGTGCCAGCAGTCCGGCCGGTTGGACTGAAGCTCTCTTT. Translation: CASSPAGWTEALF.

The J gene is TRBJ2-1, the V gene TRBV3-1; 7 nucleotides match TRBD1. V was clipped by 4 bases and J by 10 bases; unmatched bases: 4. The CDR3 has 12 amino acids. The V gene's germline CDR1 is LGHDT and CDR2 YNNKEL (reference sequence). The CDR3 protein is CASSPTGNEQFF. CDR3 bases: TGTGCCAGCAGCCCGACAGGGAACGAGCAGTTCTTC.

This rearrangement joins TRBV7-9 to TRBJ2-1, with 11 bases fitting TRBD1. J lost 10 bases, V lost 5 bases, and 13 bases had no gene match. The CDR3 is 16 amino acids. From germline, CDR1 is SEHNR and CDR2 FQNEAQ (reference sequence). CDR3 residues: CASSQDRGLSNGEQFF. The CDR3 DNA follows: TGTGCCAGCAGCCAGGACAGGGGGCTGTCGAACGGGGAGCAGTTCTTC.

This clonotype has ten or more counts. V is TRBV7-9 and J is TRBJ2-3; 12 bases are a match to TRBD2. The germline gives CDR1 SEHNR, CDR2 FQNEAQ (reference sequence). There are 17 residues in the CDR3. Trimming at V came to 5 bases and at J to 5 bases, leaving 11 bases not matched to a gene. The CDR3 loop reads CASSPGLAGIGGDTQYF. Here the CDR3 DNA reads TGTGCCAGCAGCCCAGGACTAGCGGGAATAGGAGGAGATACGCAGTATTTT. Variable domain in full (rest from reference TRBV7-9 and TRBJ2-3): DTGVSQNPRHKITKRGQNVTFRCDPISEHNRLYWYRQTLGQGPEFLTYFQNEAQLEKSRLLSDRFSAERPKGSFSTLEIQRTEQGDSAMYLCASSPGLAGIGGDTQYFGPGTRLTVL.

About this clonotype: This CDR3 is missing its conserved last phenylalanine or tryptophan, likely due to a read error. The chain joins TRBV30 to TRBJ2-1, with D tentatively TRBD2 (5 bases). Germline V CDR1 and CDR2: GTSNPN, SVGIG (reference sequence). The CDR3 length is 13 residues. Deletions cut 4 bases from V and 6 bases from J, with 13 bases between. CDR3: CAWNVRAGNEQFL. The CDR3 bases are TGTGCCTGGAATGTGAGGGCAGGCAATGAGCAGTTCCTC.

Many counts were recorded for this clonotype. V gene TRBV6-1 combines with J gene TRBJ2-4, with 8 bases that match TRBD1. V shed 2 bases, J shed 0 bases, and the junction held 6 bases outside the gene matches. The CDR3 consists of 17 residues. From germline, CDR1 is MNHNS and CDR2 SASEGT. The DNA for the CDR3 is TGTGCCAGCAGTGAATCTGGACAGGGCTTAGCCAAAAACATTCAGTACTTC. It codes for CASSESGQGLAKNIQYF.

Of note for this clonotype: This may stem from a read error, because a much larger clone lies one nucleotide away. The chain links TRBV18 to TRBJ1-1, with a weak D call TRBD1 (5 bases). Germline CDR1 KGHSH, CDR2 LQKENI. This CDR3 comprises 13 residues. In DNA, the CDR3 is TGTCCCAGCTCACTCGGGGCGAACACTGAAGCTTTCTTT. It translates to CPSSLGANTEAFF.